This T cell receptor (beta chain) was observed in a study of quantifying T cell responses using KT2 cells. Study-wide context: RNA was reverse transcribed with TCR alpha and beta constant-region primers. Study conclusions and caveats: Input KT2 cell number predicted KT2 alpha and beta sequence counts linearly over several orders of magnitude.

A single-stranded UMI oligo with SP2 sequence was ligated to cDNA 3' ends. First-round PCR used 4 cycles and beta primers RC1.1 and RC1.2 covering TRBC1 and TRBC2. Via MiXCR, TCRdb re-called the UMI-ligation and nested PCR reads, giving one row per CDR3 protein. The data contain tens of thousands of distinct CDR3 sequences, approximately 7% of them singletons. Comments on this clonotype: Its target is unknown.

KT2, a clone with a known TCR, was spiked into unfractionated PBMC. Germline values: CDR1 SGHRS, CDR2 YFSETQ. This CDR3 region has 15 residues. Between the trimmed V and J ends, which lost 1 base and 5 bases, there was a span of 12 bases. The chain joins TRBV5-1 to TRBJ1-4; possibly TRBD1 for D (5 bases). The source is a human donor. The sequenced sample was PBMCs spiked with cells of the T cell clone KT2. The CDR3 DNA follows: TGCGCCAGCAGCTTGACAGGTGGATTAAATGAAAAACTGTTTTTT. Translated, it gives CASSLTGGLNEKLFF.